The next 2 T cell receptor beta chains were all read from a single sample in a study of blood T cell repertoires in COVID-19. This table comes from immunoSEQ multiplex PCR, and its TCRdb copy is limited to in-frame clones, with some not included. The sample yields more than 300,000 clones, 87% seen once. The sequenced sample was PBMCs or T cells enriched from blood (not recorded which). The receptors stem from a man aged 40-49 years in a cohort exposed to, infected with or recovered from COVID-19 (not recorded which).

The chain couples TRBV20-1 to TRBJ2-5, with TRBD2 matching 9 bases. This CDR3 is 15 amino acids long. Germline V lookup: CDR1 DFQATT, CDR2 SNEGSKA (reference sequence). With 3 bases clipped from V and 1 base from J, the junction kept 6 bases outside the gene matches. The CDR3, as DNA: TGCAGTGCTAGTAGGGGCGGGAGGGCCCAAGAGACCCAGTACTTC. The encoded protein is CSASRGGRAQETQYF.

The chain recombines TRBV28 with TRBJ1-3; perhaps TRBD1 as D (5 bases). The CDR3 covers 14 residues. Trimming left V 2 bases short and J 2 bases short, with 7 bases between. In germline, CDR1 is MDHEN, CDR2 SYDVKM. CDR3 nucleotides: TGTGCCAGCAGTTTAGGCAGGGCTGGAAACACCATATATTTT. This sequence encodes CASSLGRAGNTIYF.